This entry lists 24 T cell receptor beta chains sequenced from one sample in a study of OX40 agonist ivuxolimab in advanced cancers. Some clones are missing from TCRdb's copy, which holds only in-frame ones; the method was immunoSEQ multiplex PCR. The data hold 55,000 to 70,000 clones, with over 65% observed a single time. Specimen: CD4+ or CD8+ T cells sorted from blood, collected in a trial of the OX40 agonist ivuxolimab. The receptor set was obtained from an adult with an advanced solid tumor such as melanoma, head and neck, liver or kidney cancer.

This rearrangement joins TRBV5-1 to TRBJ2-1; 8 bases line up with TRBD2. Germline V gene sequence: CDR1 SGHRS, CDR2 YFSETQ. Trimming at V came to 4 bases and at J to 4 bases, leaving 4 bases not matched to a gene. The CDR3 spans 14 residues. The CDR3 here is CASSTGGVYNEQFF. The CDR3 DNA reads as TGCGCCAGCAGCACCGGGGGGGTATACAATGAGCAGTTCTTC.

This chain uses TRBV5-4 with TRBJ1-1, with D possibly TRBD1 on 5 matching bases. Trimming took 4 bases from V and 1 from J, leaving 14 bases between them. CDR1 SGHNT and CDR2 YYREEE come from the germline V gene (reference sequence). This CDR3 has 15 amino acids. Written as DNA, the CDR3 is TGTGCCAGCAGCCAAGATCCCGGGGCGAACACTGAAGCTTTCTTT. This codes for CASSQDPGANTEAFF.

The chain has TRBV27 and TRBJ1-1; D unresolved. Germline V gene sequence: CDR1 MNHEY, CDR2 SMNVEV (reference sequence). V lost 3 bases and J 3 bases, leaving 8 bases between the germline ends. The CDR3 spans 13 residues. The CDR3 bases are TGTGCCAGCAGTTTCAGACGGGACACTGAAGCTTTCTTT. It is translated as CASSFRRDTEAFF.

The chain employs TRBV27 and TRBJ2-3, with 8 bases lining up with TRBD1. V dropped 3 bases and J dropped 1; count of bases not matched to a gene: 3. This CDR3 has 15 residues. Germline V gene lookup returns CDR1 MNHEY and CDR2 SMNVEV (reference sequence). The CDR3 DNA reads as TGTGCCAGCAGTTTCAGGGGGCGAGGCACAGATACGCAGTATTTT. It yields the protein CASSFRGRGTDTQYF.

The chain joins TRBV9 to TRBJ2-3; 8 nucleotides match TRBD1. This CDR3 comprises 14 residues. CDR1 is SGDLS, CDR2 YYNGEE, per germline. The junction had 3 bases not matched to a gene; V was cut back by 0 bases and J by 6 bases. CDR3 loop: CASSVEGQADTQYF. The CDR3, as DNA: TGTGCCAGCAGCGTAGAGGGACAGGCCGATACGCAGTATTTT.

V usage is TRBV7-2 and J usage is TRBJ1-5; D is unresolved. In germline, CDR1 is SGHTA, CDR2 FQGNSA. V dropped 5 bases and J dropped 1 base, with 9 bases sitting between them. The CDR3 is made up of 14 amino acids. CDR3: CASSKDQSNQPQHF. CDR3 nucleotides: TGTGCCAGCAGCAAGGACCAGAGCAATCAGCCCCAGCATTTT.

CDR3 DNA: TGCGCCAGCAGCTTCGAAACGAGGGGTAGGGGGTCCTTTTATGGCTACACCTTC. It translates to CASSFETRGRGSFYGYTF. The V and J genes are TRBV5-1 and TRBJ1-2, with D possibly matching TRBD1 (6 bases). CDR3 length: 18 amino acids. The germline gives CDR1 SGHRS, CDR2 YFSETQ. V lost 2 bases, J lost 5 bases, and 25 bases lay in between. Complete variable domain (other parts from reference TRBV5-1 and TRBJ1-2): KAGVTQTPRYLIKTRGQQVTLSCSPISGHRSVSWYQQTPGQGLQFLFEYFSETQRNKGNFPGRFSGRQFSNSRSEMNVSTLELGDSALYLCASSFETRGRGSFYGYTFGSGTRLTVV.

The rearrangement links TRBV5-8 to TRBJ1-1, with D possibly being TRBD1 (5 bases). Germline CDR1 SGHTS, CDR2 YDEGEE. The germline V and J ends were trimmed by 4 bases and 0 bases, with 19 bases remaining between them. This CDR3 has 17 residues. The CDR3 here is CASSPVGGWAMNTEAFF. The CDR3, as DNA: TGTGCCAGCAGCCCGGTTGGGGGATGGGCCATGAACACTGAAGCTTTCTTT.

The chain combines TRBV11-2 with TRBJ2-5; 9 nucleotides match TRBD1. Matching the DNA end better, TRBJ2-7 makes the J call doubtful. CDR1 is SGHAT and CDR2 is FQNNGV in the germline V gene. This CDR3 is built from 15 residues. The CDR3, as DNA: TGTGCCAGCAGCTCGTTTGGACAGGGGACCTACGAGCAGTACTTC. Translating gives CASSSFGQGTYEQYF.

The chain is built from TRBV4-1 and TRBJ2-3; the match to TRBD1 covers 7 bases. CDR1 and CDR2 (germline): MGHRA, YSYEKL. CDR3 length: 17 residues. V gave up 0 bases and J gave up 2 bases; unmatched junction bases: 8. Written as DNA, the CDR3 is TGCGCCAGCAGCCAAGATAGGCTGGGGACAGCCACAGATACGCAGTATTTT. As protein: CASSQDRLGTATDTQYF.

This sequence joins TRBV11-2 and TRBJ1-1; 8 bases are a match to TRBD1. J was trimmed by 0 bases and V by 5 bases; bases with no gene match: 5. Germline loops: CDR1 SGHAT, CDR2 FQNNGV. The CDR3 length is 15 residues. CDR3 amino acids: CASSPQGAVNTEAFF. DNA for the CDR3: TGTGCCAGCAGCCCGCAGGGGGCTGTGAACACTGAAGCTTTCTTT.

The CDR3 DNA sequence: TGCGCCAGCAGCTTGAGACCGCGGCAAGAGACCCAGTACTTC. It codes for CASSLRPRQETQYF. The genes are TRBV5-1 and TRBJ2-5; D is unresolved. V was trimmed by 1 base and J by 2 bases, leaving 9 bases between them. CDR1 is SGHRS and CDR2 is YFSETQ in the germline V gene. The CDR3 length is 14 residues.

The gene calls are TRBV5-4 and TRBJ2-5, with D tentatively TRBD2 (5 bases). CDR1 SGHNT and CDR2 YYREEE come from the germline V gene (reference sequence). The CDR3 consists of 15 residues. V dropped 4 bases and J dropped 2 bases, with 15 bases sitting between them. The CDR3 reads CASSDKRTFQETQYF. The CDR3 DNA is TGTGCCAGCAGCGACAAGCGGACCTTTCAAGAGACCCAGTACTTC.

The chain combines TRBV28 with TRBJ1-2, with D perhaps matching TRBD1 (6 bases). Germline CDR1 MDHEN, CDR2 SYDVKM. V dropped 6 bases and J dropped 9 bases, with 17 bases sitting between them. The CDR3 has 13 residues. DNA of the CDR3: TGTGCCAGCAGCCTCGGACAGCCCGATAGCTACACCTTC. Translated: CASSLGQPDSYTF.

This rearrangement joins TRBV28 to TRBJ1-4, with a possible D match to TRBD1 (5 bases). Germline V CDR1 and CDR2: MDHEN, SYDVKM. Trimming took 3 bases from V and 7 from J, leaving 18 bases between them. This CDR3 region has 16 residues. The CDR3 is CASSLDPGFLGEKLFF. Written as DNA, the CDR3 is TGTGCCAGCAGTTTGGACCCAGGGTTCTTGGGTGAAAAACTGTTTTTT. The whole variable domain, remainder taken from reference TRBV28 and TRBJ1-4, is DVKVTQSSRYLVKRTGEKVFLECVQDMDHENMFWYRQDPGLGLRLIYFSYDVKMKEKGDIPEGYSVSREKKERFSLILESASTNQTSMYLCASSLDPGFLGEKLFFGSGTQLSVL.

The rearrangement joins TRBV28 to TRBJ2-2; the D call may be TRBD1 or TRBD2 (6 bases each). CDR1 MDHEN and CDR2 SYDVKM come from the germline V gene. The CDR3 has 15 amino acids. V shed 2 bases and J shed 5 bases, with 12 bases lying between them. The CDR3 bases are TGTGCCAGCAGTTTACCGGGGGCCGGTACCGGGGAGCTGTTTTTT. Translated: CASSLPGAGTGELFF.

Concerning this clone itself: Mismatch with germline at one junction end may stem from a read error. V is TRBV4-3 and J is TRBJ1-2; possible D gene TRBD1, 6 bases. The germline CDR1 and CDR2 sequences are LGHNA and YSLEER. This CDR3 spans 15 amino acids. The CDR3 coding sequence is TGCGTCAGCAGCCAAGGAGTGGCAGGGACATATGGCTACACCTTC. Its translation: CVSSQGVAGTYGYTF.

In its sample, this clone was seen a few times. The rearrangement joins TRBV19 to TRBJ2-2; D might be TRBD2 (6 bases). Germline V gene data show CDR1 as LNHDA and CDR2 as SQIVND (reference sequence). The CDR3 spans 15 residues. Trimming pared 1 base from V and 4 bases from J, leaving 10 bases between. CDR3 amino acids: CASSIGGVGTGELFF. CDR3 in DNA: TGTGCCAGTAGTATAGGGGGGGTAGGCACCGGGGAGCTGTTTTTT.

The chain recombines TRBV19 with TRBJ2-7; 8 nucleotides match TRBD2. V trimming: 5 bases; J trimming: 1 base; junction bases outside the gene matches: 4. Germline V CDR1 and CDR2: LNHDA, SQIVND (reference sequence). CDR3 length: 14 amino acids. CDR3 region: CASSPGGVSYEQYF. The CDR3 DNA sequence: TGTGCCAGTAGTCCCGGGGGGGTTTCCTACGAGCAGTACTTC.

This chain uses TRBV29-1 with TRBJ2-7; 11 bases map to TRBD2. J gave up 5 bases and V 6 bases, and 6 bases lay outside the gene matches. CDR3 length: 13 amino acids. Germline V gene sequence: CDR1 SQVTM, CDR2 ANQGSEA. CDR3 loop: CSVGRLAGHEQYF. The CDR3 bases are TGCAGCGTGGGACGACTAGCGGGGCACGAGCAGTACTTC.

This chain connects TRBV28 to TRBJ2-2, with TRBD1 identical over 9 bases. The length of the CDR3 is 15 residues. CDR1 is MDHEN and CDR2 is SYDVKM in the germline V gene. V was pared by 7 bases and J by 2 bases, with 5 bases of the junction left unmatched. CDR3 loop: CASNPQGANTGELFF. The CDR3 bases are TGTGCCAGCAACCCACAGGGGGCAAACACCGGGGAGCTGTTTTTT.

CDR3 protein: CASSQMTVGNTIYF. DNA for the CDR3: TGTGCCAGCAGCCAAATGACAGTTGGAAACACCATATATTTT. This chain uses TRBV14 with TRBJ1-3, with D maybe TRBD1 (5 bases). The CDR3 is 14 residues long. CDR1 and CDR2 from the germline V gene are SGHDN and FVKESK. V gave up 2 bases and J gave up 3 bases, with 8 bases separating them.

This clone was found once. The chain has TRBV28 and TRBJ1-6; 8 bases line up with TRBD1. Germline V gene lookup returns CDR1 MDHEN and CDR2 SYDVKM. J gave up 4 bases and V 5 bases, and 7 bases lay outside the gene matches. The CDR3 consists of 16 residues. The CDR3 spells CASSTAGQGYNSPLHF. As DNA, the CDR3 is TGTGCCAGCAGTACCGCCGGACAGGGTTATAATTCACCCCTCCACTTT.

This chain connects TRBV4-3 to TRBJ1-1; tentatively, D is TRBD1 (6 bases). The CDR3 runs to 15 residues. V was cut by 4 bases and J by 0 bases, with 12 bases left in between. Looked up from germline, CDR1 is LGHNA and CDR2 is YSLEER. The CDR3 sequence: CASSPTGHLNTEAFF. CDR3 in DNA: TGCGCCAGCAGCCCAACGGGACATTTGAACACTGAAGCTTTCTTT.